This TCR beta chain comes out of a study of long-term antiretroviral therapy in people with HIV. The CDR3 spans 15 residues. V shed 3 bases and J shed 0 bases, with 9 bases lying between them. Germline V gene sequence: CDR1 SGHNT, CDR2 YENEEA. The study, taken as a whole, reports: The data indicate that diversity increased after ART but remained below transplant donor controls. Controls had broader CDR3 length ranges than HIV repertoires did. ART adherence, viral resistance and therapy changes were not recorded.

About this clone itself: Its matching antigen is unknown.

Sequencing used immunoSEQ v3.0 at survey level. Roughly 40,000-55,000 T-cell genomes per sample were the sequencing target. Measured with immunoSEQ multiplex PCR; TCRdb has only the in-frame clones, and not every one. The sample includes roughly 25,000 clones, roughly three quarters of them seen just once. This sequence originates from a woman between 40 and 50 years old with HIV. Sequencing was performed on unsorted PBMCs, taken 0.5 years after starting antiretroviral therapy. The V and J genes are TRBV11-3 and TRBJ2-1; D tentatively fits TRBD1 or TRBD2 (5 bases each). The CDR3 is CASSLGTSSYNEQFF. The CDR3 coding sequence is TGTGCCAGCAGCTTGGGGACGAGCTCCTACAATGAGCAGTTCTTC.